This T cell receptor beta chain was recorded in a study of metastatic and nonmetastatic thyroid tumors. The wider study: Repertoire data that came from the blood and tumor or nodule tissue of malignant and benign thyroid patients were compared.

Per the original data handling: Clinicopathological groups differed in CDR3, with these differences serving to build a distant-metastasis classifier for papillary thyroid cancer. TCRdb ran MiXCR on the PCR reads. TCRdb, rather than the study authors, made the V and J calls. The sample holds approximately 35,000 clones; roughly a sixth are singletons and the top ten take around 12%. Germline V gene data show CDR1 as SGHDT and CDR2 as YYEEEE. There are 15 residues in the CDR3. V was cut by 1 base and J by 2 bases, with 10 bases left in between. Study observations and caveats: Patients with malignant thyroid tumors reportedly had significantly higher TCR beta diversity than those with benign nodules, in blood and tumor.

As concerns this clone: Its antigen is unidentified.

Before thyroid surgery, none of the patients had received any treatment. The V and J genes are TRBV5-6 and TRBJ2-1; D perhaps matches TRBD2 (6 bases). The sequenced material came from blood. The TCR was taken from a male donor with papillary thyroid cancer or a benign thyroid nodule (not recorded which). Some clones in this sample may be carry-over from other donors' samples. The CDR3 sequence: CASSLMGTAYNEQFF. The CDR3 DNA reads TGTGCCAGCAGCTTGATGGGGACTGCCTACAATGAGCAGTTCTTC.